The 21 T cell receptor beta chains below come from one sample, sequenced in a study of long-term antiretroviral therapy in people with HIV. They ran version v3.0 of the immunoSEQ assay at survey level. The method was immunoSEQ multiplex PCR; TCRdb's version includes in-frame clones alone and lacks a portion of them. Of approximately 26,000 clones listed, about 85% are singletons. The starting material was unsorted PBMCs, obtained 2.3 years after starting antiretroviral therapy. These receptor sequences come from a man between 40 and 49 years old with HIV.

The chain recombines TRBV7-9 with TRBJ2-1; TRBD2 agrees at 12 bases. V was pared by 3 bases and J by 7 bases, with 1 base of the junction left unmatched. From germline, CDR1 is SEHNR and CDR2 FQNEAQ (reference sequence). The CDR3 runs 14 residues. As DNA, the CDR3 is TGTGCCAGCAGCTTGACTAGCGGGAGTAATGAGCAGTTCTTC. It is translated as CASSLTSGSNEQFF.

The J gene is TRBJ2-7, the V gene TRBV9; 7 bases are a match to TRBD1. Germline CDR1 is SGDLS and CDR2 is YYNGEE. Trimming removed 4 bases from V and 4 bases from J; junction bases left unmatched: 5. CDR3 length: 13 residues. The CDR3 loop reads CASSMGQTYEQYF. CDR3 DNA: TGTGCCAGCAGCATGGGACAGACTTACGAGCAGTACTTC.

The rearrangement links TRBV29-1 to TRBJ1-1, with a weak D call TRBD1 (6 bases). V was pared by 4 bases and J by 1 base, with 7 bases between. The CDR3 length is 12 residues. Looked up from germline, CDR1 is SQVTM and CDR2 is ANQGSEA. CDR3 nucleotides: TGCAGCGTTGTAGGGGGGAACACTGAAGCTTTCTTT. Translated: CSVVGGNTEAFF.

This chain links TRBV29-1 with TRBJ1-1; D not certain. CDR3 size: 13 residues. The germline V and J ends were trimmed by 6 bases and 3 bases, with 14 bases remaining between them. Germline CDR1 reads SQVTM; CDR2 reads ANQGSEA. The CDR3 region has the DNA TGCAGCGTGACCTCGTGGGAGGACACTGAAGCTTTCTTT. Its translation: CSVTSWEDTEAFF.

The chain employs TRBV6-6 and TRBJ1-4; D is ambiguous. This CDR3 is built from 12 residues. Germline V gene sequence: CDR1 MNHNY, CDR2 SVGAGI (reference sequence). V lost 8 bases and J lost 8, with 12 bases in between. CDR3 bases: TGTGCCAGCTCCTCAGTGGGGGAAAAACTGTTTTTT. Translated, it gives CASSSVGEKLFF.

This chain uses TRBV4-1 with TRBJ1-1, with 7 bases lining up with TRBD1. The CDR3 runs 17 residues. CDR1 is MGHRA, CDR2 YSYEKL, per germline. Germline trimming cut 4 bases from V and 4 bases from J; bases unmatched to any gene: 15. The CDR3 sequence is CASSRFASQGVRTEAFF. CDR3 nucleotides: TGCGCCAGCAGCCGATTCGCGTCCCAGGGGGTACGCACTGAAGCTTTCTTT.

This sequence joins TRBV20-1 and TRBJ1-1, with a weak D call TRBD1 (6 bases). V was cut by 6 bases and J by 11 bases, with 16 bases left in between. The CDR3 covers 11 residues. Germline lookup yields CDR1 DFQATT and CDR2 SNEGSKA (reference sequence). The DNA for the CDR3 is TGCAGTGCCGCAACGCAGGGGCCCGCTTTCTTT. Translated: CSAATQGPAFF.

The rearrangement joins TRBV30 to TRBJ1-1; D perhaps matches TRBD1 (5 bases). Trimming shortened V by 2 bases and J by 4 bases, and 11 bases separated the two germline ends. Germline CDR1 reads GTSNPN; CDR2 reads SVGIG (reference sequence). CDR3 length: 13 residues. CDR3 sequence reads: CAWSPMGGTEAFF. The CDR3 nucleotides read TGTGCCTGGAGTCCGATGGGGGGCACTGAAGCTTTCTTT. Supplemented by reference TRBV30 and TRBJ1-1, the full variable domain reads SQTIHQWPATLVQPVGSPLSLECTVEGTSNPNLYWYRQAAGRGLQLLFYSVGIGQISSEVPQNLSASRPQDRQFILSSKKLLLSDSGFYLCAWSPMGGTEAFFGQGTRLTVV.

This clone was observed a single time. This chain connects TRBV9 to TRBJ1-4; the match to TRBD1 covers 7 bases. This CDR3 comprises 15 residues. CDR1 and CDR2 (germline): SGDLS, YYNGEE. Losses at the gene ends were 0 bases for V and 5 bases for J; bases not matched to a gene: 4. CDR3 region: CASSVGAGGNEKLFF. The DNA for the CDR3 is TGTGCCAGCAGCGTAGGGGCAGGGGGAAATGAAAAACTGTTTTTT.

The CDR3 loop is CASSLEVGGGNTEAFF. As DNA, the CDR3 is TGCGCCAGCAGCTTGGAAGTTGGGGGTGGGAACACTGAAGCTTTCTTT. The chain joins TRBV5-1 to TRBJ1-1, with D possibly being TRBD1 (5 bases). Trimming removed 0 bases at V and 1 base at J, with 13 bases between. The CDR3 covers 16 residues. Germline values: CDR1 SGHRS, CDR2 YFSETQ.

This clone occurred once. CDR3: CAIAGQASYEQYF. The CDR3, as DNA: TGTGCCATAGCCGGACAGGCTTCCTACGAGCAGTACTTC. The rearrangement links TRBV10-3 to TRBJ2-7; 7 bases match TRBD1. V lost 9 bases and J lost 1; bases outside the gene matches: 6. Germline lookup yields CDR1 ENHRY and CDR2 SYGVKD. The CDR3 spans 13 residues.

The chain combines TRBV6-1 with TRBJ2-7; D perhaps matches TRBD1 (6 bases). This CDR3 region has 15 residues. Germline lookup yields CDR1 MNHNS and CDR2 SASEGT. V lost 5 bases, J lost 2 bases, and 16 bases lay in between. CDR3 bases: TGTGCCAGCAGTCCACAGGGTCGGACCACCTACGAGCAGTACTTC. This sequence encodes CASSPQGRTTYEQYF.

This rearrangement joins TRBV19 to TRBJ1-2; 11 bases match TRBD1. The germline V gene has CDR1 LNHDA and CDR2 SQIVND (reference sequence). V shed 4 bases and J 7 bases; nucleotides not matched to a gene: 8. CDR3 size: 15 residues. The CDR3 loop is CASSSWDRGFSGYTF. Written as DNA, the CDR3 is TGTGCCAGTAGTAGCTGGGACAGGGGGTTCAGTGGCTACACCTTC.

This clone was seen only once. The rearrangement joins TRBV10-3 to TRBJ1-2; the match to TRBD1 covers 8 bases. The germline gives CDR1 ENHRY, CDR2 SYGVKD. The CDR3 totals 17 residues. With V trimmed by 0 bases and J by 4 bases, 10 bases remained unmatched. CDR3 nucleotide sequence: TGTGCCATCAGTGAGTCAGGCCTCACAGGGGGGCCCTATGGCTACACCTTC. This encodes CAISESGLTGGPYGYTF.

CDR3 sequence (DNA): TGTGCCAGCAGCGTAGGCGGGACAGGGCCGAACACCGGGGAGCTGTTTTTT. Its protein product is CASSVGGTGPNTGELFF. The V gene is TRBV9, the J gene TRBJ2-2; TRBD1 matches at 9 bases. The CDR3 sequence is 17 residues long. J was trimmed by 0 bases and V by 0 bases; bases with no gene match: 3. CDR1 and CDR2 from the germline V gene are SGDLS and YYNGEE.

The chain has TRBV19 and TRBJ2-1; TRBD2 is a possible D gene (5 bases). The V end was cut by 7 bases, the J end by 6 bases, with 13 bases between. This CDR3 is 13 amino acids long. Per germline, CDR1 LNHDA and CDR2 SQIVND (reference sequence). CDR3 DNA: TGTGCCAGTAAAGGTCCAGGAGGCAATGAGCAGTTCTTC. The encoded protein is CASKGPGGNEQFF.

This clone has a single count. This chain links TRBV11-1 with TRBJ2-1, with 9 nucleotides matching TRBD1. Germline-derived CDR1 and CDR2 are SGHAT and FQDESV (reference sequence). V was clipped by 5 bases and J by 0 bases; unmatched bases: 5. This CDR3 region has 16 residues. CDR3 bases: TGTGCCAGCAGCCCGCAGGACAGGGGCTCCTACAATGAGCAGTTCTTC. Translation gives CASSPQDRGSYNEQFF. Full variable domain (remainder filled in from reference TRBV11-1 and TRBJ2-1): EAEVAQSPRYKITEKSQAVAFWCDPISGHATLYWYRQILGQGPELLVQFQDESVVDDSQLPKDRFSAERLKGVDSTLKIQPAELGDSAMYLCASSPQDRGSYNEQFFGPGTRLTVL.

This clone was seen once. The chain employs TRBV2 and TRBJ2-5, with 7 bases matching TRBD2. Germline assignment: CDR1 SNHLY and CDR2 FYNNEI. V shed 3 bases, J shed 9 bases, and the junction held 7 bases outside the gene matches. There are 13 residues in the CDR3. CDR3 amino acids: CASSEINRGAQYF. CDR3 coding DNA: TGTGCCAGCAGTGAGATAAACCGGGGGGCCCAGTACTTC.

In its sample, this clone was seen a few times. The V gene is TRBV21-1, the J gene TRBJ2-5; whether TRBD1, the table's D call, matches the DNA was not checked. TRBV21-1 is a pseudogene. This CDR3 is 14 amino acids long. CDR3 residues: CASSKGDNQETQYF. CDR3 in DNA: TGTGCCAGCAGCAAAGGGGACAATCAAGAGACCCAGTACTTC.

The V gene is TRBV19, the J gene TRBJ1-1; 7 bases match TRBD1. The V gene end was trimmed by 7 bases and the J gene end by 6 bases; junction bases not matched to a gene: 8. This CDR3 comprises 13 residues. CDR1 and CDR2 from the germline V gene are LNHDA and SQIVND (reference sequence). Written as DNA, the CDR3 is TGTGCCAGTAACAGGGGAAGGGCGTCTGAAGCTTTCTTT. Encoded protein: CASNRGRASEAFF.

The chain uses TRBV9 and TRBJ2-1, with TRBD2 identical over 12 bases. The CDR3 extends over 16 amino acids. V dropped 4 bases and J dropped 7; count of bases not matched to a gene: 9. Germline lookup yields CDR1 SGDLS and CDR2 YYNGEE. The DNA of the CDR3 is TGTGCCAGCAGCCACAAGACTAGCGGGAGACGGAATGAGCAGTTCTTC. Translating it yields CASSHKTSGRRNEQFF. Drawing the rest from reference TRBV9 and TRBJ2-1, the complete variable domain is DSGVTQTPKHLITATGQRVTLRCSPRSGDLSVYWYQQSLDQGLQFLIQYYNGEERAKGNILERFSAQQFPDLHSELNLSSLELGDSALYFCASSHKTSGRRNEQFFGPGTRLTVL.